A single sample gave rise to the 12 T cell receptor beta chains below, sequenced in a study of T cell clonotyping in hematopoietic cell transplantation. The assay was immunoSEQ multiplex PCR, and TCRdb's table has in-frame clones only and misses some. The data contain around 6,100 clones, about 30% of them singletons. This sample comprised peripheral blood mononuclear cells, obtained 30 days after allogeneic stem cell transplant. The source of these receptors is a female patient between 50 and 60 years old who had an allogeneic stem cell transplant from an unrelated donor, so the T cells may come from the graft donor. Some clones in this sample may be carry-over from other donors' samples.

The chain carries TRBV30 and TRBJ1-6; D call uncertain. V was trimmed by 0 bases and J by 2 bases, leaving 2 bases between them. The CDR3 sequence is 13 residues long. Germline CDR1 and CDR2: GTSNPN and SVGIG (reference sequence). CDR3 in DNA: TGTGCCTGGAGTGTTACCTATAATTCACCCCTCCACTTT. Amino acid sequence: CAWSVTYNSPLHF.

V usage is TRBV4-3 and J usage is TRBJ1-2; TRBD1 might be the D (6 bases). Deletions cut 1 base from V and 3 bases from J, with 15 bases between. CDR1 is LGHNA, CDR2 YSLEER, per germline. The CDR3 contains 16 residues. DNA of the CDR3: TGCGCCAGCAGCCAAGCGCAACAGGGACGGTACTATGGCTACACCTTC. It specifies CASSQAQQGRYYGYTF.

The J gene is TRBJ2-7, the V gene TRBV25-1; no reliable D call. This CDR3 contains 13 residues. The germline CDR1 and CDR2 sequences are MGHDK and SYGVNS. Trimming cost V 10 bases and J 5 bases, with 18 bases left between them. The CDR3 nucleotides read TGTGCCATCCCGACACGGAGCTTCGACGAGCAGTACTTC. Translating gives CAIPTRSFDEQYF.

V is TRBV6-1 and J is TRBJ2-3, with D possibly being TRBD2 (5 bases). Trimming removed 2 bases at V and 0 bases at J, with 15 bases between. CDR1 is MNHNS, CDR2 SASEGT, per germline. There are 17 residues in the CDR3. CDR3 in DNA: TGTGCCAGCAGTGAACGGGGTAAGGGCCCTAGCACAGATACGCAGTATTTT. This codes for CASSERGKGPSTDTQYF.

The sample holds a few counts of this clone. The chain joins TRBV5-6 to TRBJ2-5; TRBD2 agrees at 9 bases. CDR1 and CDR2 (germline): SGHDT, YYEEEE. Unmatched junction bases numbered 12, after V lost 4 bases and J lost 5 bases. CDR3 length equals 16 residues. CDR3 sequence reads: CASSRHVGTSIETQYF. CDR3 coding DNA: TGTGCCAGCAGCCGCCATGTAGGGACTAGCATCGAGACCCAGTACTTC.

The V and J genes are TRBV30 and TRBJ2-3; TRBD1 or TRBD2 may be the D gene (5 bases each). Trimming left V 1 base short and J 5 bases short, with 16 bases between. The germline gives CDR1 GTSNPN, CDR2 SVGIG (reference sequence). The CDR3 has 15 amino acids. CDR3 in amino acids: CAWSDLGTRGDTQYF. The CDR3 DNA sequence: TGTGCCTGGAGTGATTTGGGTACTAGGGGAGATACGCAGTATTTT.

The chain uses TRBV6-6 and TRBJ1-2; possible D gene TRBD1, 6 bases. The CDR3 runs to 16 residues. Germline loops: CDR1 MNHNY, CDR2 SVGAGI (reference sequence). Deletions cut 5 bases from V and 1 base from J, with 17 bases between. CDR3 loop: CASSRQVTHDNYGYTF. CDR3 nucleotides: TGTGCCAGCAGTCGACAGGTTACCCATGATAACTATGGCTACACCTTC.

V and J are TRBV30 and TRBJ1-2, with 10 bases aligning to TRBD1. CDR3 length: 14 residues. Per germline, CDR1 GTSNPN and CDR2 SVGIG (reference sequence). The junction had 8 bases not matched to a gene; V was cut back by 4 bases and J by 6 bases. The DNA for the CDR3 is TGTGCCTGGACCACCGGGACAGGGGTTGATGGCTACACCTTC. Its protein product is CAWTTGTGVDGYTF.

Relative to its sample, this clone is medium-sized. V is TRBV25-1 and J is TRBJ2-7, with 8 bases aligning to TRBD1. Trimming cost V 6 bases and J 0 bases; bases outside gene matches: 13. Germline V CDR1 and CDR2: MGHDK, SYGVNS. This CDR3 contains 17 residues. The CDR3 sequence: CASSEATGQGGSYEQYF. The CDR3 region has the DNA TGTGCCAGCAGCGAAGCAACCGGACAGGGAGGCTCCTACGAGCAGTACTTC.

The chain couples TRBV7-3 to TRBJ2-3; tentatively, D is TRBD1 or TRBD2 (5 bases each). Trimming took 7 bases from V and 5 from J, leaving 16 bases between them. The germline V gene has CDR1 SGHTA and CDR2 FQGTGA. The length of the CDR3 is 14 residues. CDR3 loop: CASNNGTWGDTQYF. The DNA for the CDR3 is TGTGCCAGCAACAACGGGACCTGGGGAGATACGCAGTATTTT.

The chain has TRBV30 and TRBJ1-2, with D unresolved. The CDR3 loop spans 19 amino acids. Trimming cost V 0 bases and J 0 bases, with 23 bases left between them. Germline CDR1 GTSNPN, CDR2 SVGIG (reference sequence). In DNA, the CDR3 is TGTGCCTGGAGTGTACTCCATGAGAGGGCAGTAGTTCCTAACTATGGCTACACCTTC. Protein: CAWSVLHERAVVPNYGYTF.

The chain couples TRBV5-6 to TRBJ1-1; 8 bases map to TRBD1. The CDR3 covers 16 residues. CDR1 and CDR2 (germline): SGHDT, YYEEEE. The trim removed 2 bases at V and 4 bases at J, leaving 10 bases unmatched. The CDR3 loop reads CASSFFGTGGRTEAFF. The CDR3 coding sequence is TGTGCCAGCAGCTTCTTTGGCACAGGGGGACGCACTGAAGCTTTCTTT. The variable domain in full, with the rest retrieved from reference TRBV5-6 and TRBJ1-1, is DAGVTQSPTHLIKTRGQQVTLRCSPKSGHDTVSWYQQALGQGPQFIFQYYEEEERQRGNFPDRFSGHQFPNYSSELNVNALLLGDSALYLCASSFFGTGGRTEAFFGQGTRLTVV.